This T cell receptor beta chain was sequenced during a study of blood T cell repertoires in COVID-19. The wider study: Samples of COVID-19 (acute and convalescent) were obtained from the United States, Italy and Spain. PBMCs, B-cell-depleted T cells, or T cells provided the cDNA or gDNA that made up the material.

Regarding this clone: A much larger clone lies one base from this, so it may be a read error.

In the source study's methods: Reference gene primer amplification gave nucleated cell count estimates. TCRdb's copy holds only in-frame clones and misses some; the assay was immunoSEQ multiplex PCR. V and J calls and clone size come straight from that table; D and trimming were deduced from the DNA. The sample has about 120,000 clones, around 86% seen once. V lost 6 bases, J lost 0 bases, and 6 bases lay in between. CDR1 MNHNY and CDR2 SVGAGI come from the germline V gene (reference sequence). The CDR3 consists of 13 residues. Specimen: peripheral blood. This TCR derives from a woman at least 80 years old with acute or convalescent COVID-19. V gene TRBV6-6 combines with J gene TRBJ2-1, with TRBD2 as a possible D gene (5 bases). The CDR3 spells CASRGSSYNEQFF. CDR3 nucleotide sequence: TGTGCCAGCAGGGGGAGCTCCTACAATGAGCAGTTCTTC.